These 18 T cell receptor beta chains originate from one sample sequenced in a study of CXCR3-negative and CXCR3-positive naive CD8 T cells. Antigen specificity for these receptors is unknown. The TRB cDNA libraries were prepared by 5' RACE with UMI labels. Using the 5' RACE reads, TCRdb records one entry per CDR3 protein without DNA. The data show about 150,000 distinct CDR3 sequences, and the top ten clones hold 0.45% to 0.6%. Study-wide points: For CXCR3-positive naive cells, TRB CDR3s were more hydrophobic than those of CXCR3-negative naive cells.

The sequenced sample was naive CXCR3+ CD8+ T cells from blood. Noted subset: CD45RO-CCR7+CD27+CD95- naive CD8+ T cells expressing CXCR3 (TNR3+). The receptors stem from a human donor in good health. Some clones in this sample may be carry-over from other donors' samples.

The chain has TRBV5-1 and TRBJ2-1; the TCRdb D gene call, TRBD2, has no DNA to confirm it. Germline V gene sequence: CDR1 SGHRS, CDR2 YFSETQ. The CDR3 loop spans 17 amino acids. CDR3 amino acids: CASSSVGTSGDNNEQFF.

The V and J genes are TRBV13 and TRBJ2-1. Germline values: CDR1 PRHDT, CDR2 FYEKMQ (reference sequence). This CDR3 region has 15 residues. The CDR3 reads CASSLGLEAYNEQFF. The full variable domain, in which reference TRBV13 and TRBJ2-1 provide the parts outside the CDR3, is AAGVIQSPRHLIKEKRETATLKCYPIPRHDTVYWYQQGPGQDPQFLISFYEKMQSDKGSIPDRFSAQQFSDYHSELNMSSLELGDSALYFCASSLGLEAYNEQFFGPGTRLTVL.

V is TRBV7-9 and J is TRBJ2-7; TCRdb calls TRBD2, which cannot be checked without DNA. The CDR3 totals 16 residues. Germline CDR1 SEHNR, CDR2 FQNEAQ (reference sequence). The CDR3 loop reads CASSLGTNLAFSEQYF. The whole variable domain, filled in from reference TRBV7-9 and TRBJ2-7, reads DTGVSQNPRHKITKRGQNVTFRCDPISEHNRLYWYRQTLGQGPEFLTYFQNEAQLEKSRLLSDRFSAERPKGSFSTLEIQRTEQGDSAMYLCASSLGTNLAFSEQYFGPGTRLTVT.

This chain connects TRBV5-1 to TRBJ2-6; as DNA is missing, the TRBD1 call by TCRdb cannot be tested. CDR3 length equals 13 residues. CDR1 is SGHRS and CDR2 is YFSETQ in the germline V gene. This CDR3 reads CASRTEGANVLTF. The whole variable domain, remainder taken from reference TRBV5-1 and TRBJ2-6, is KAGVTQTPRYLIKTRGQQVTLSCSPISGHRSVSWYQQTPGQGLQFLFEYFSETQRNKGNFPGRFSGRQFSNSRSEMNVSTLELGDSALYLCASRTEGANVLTFGAGSRLTVL.

The rearrangement uses TRBV6-6 and TRBJ2-1. Germline values: CDR1 MNHNY, CDR2 SVGAGI (reference sequence). The CDR3 runs 12 residues. The CDR3 spells CASSPSPWEQFF.

The chain carries TRBV29-1 and TRBJ2-3; TCRdb lists TRBD1, though no DNA is available to test this call. Germline CDR1 SQVTM, CDR2 ANQGSEA. CDR3 size: 15 residues. The CDR3 reads CSVRGQGKMGDTQYF.

The CDR3: CSARRASGGSSYEQYF. The J gene is TRBJ2-7, the V gene TRBV20-1; TCRdb indicates TRBD2, and absent DNA this call remains unverified. The CDR3 totals 16 residues. From germline, CDR1 is DFQATT and CDR2 SNEGSKA (reference sequence).

The chain uses TRBV5-6 and TRBJ1-1; no DNA is available, so the TRBD1 call from TCRdb remains unchecked. CDR1 and CDR2 from the germline V gene are SGHDT and YYEEEE. This CDR3 is built from 16 residues. CDR3 sequence: CASSSYDRSVYTEAFF.

The chain is built from TRBV28 and TRBJ2-7. Germline lookup yields CDR1 MDHEN and CDR2 SYDVKM. The CDR3 is made up of 14 amino acids. The CDR3 reads CASSFYVSSYEQYF. The full variable domain, in which reference TRBV28 and TRBJ2-7 provide the parts outside the CDR3, is DVKVTQSSRYLVKRTGEKVFLECVQDMDHENMFWYRQDPGLGLRLIYFSYDVKMKEKGDIPEGYSVSREKKERFSLILESASTNQTSMYLCASSFYVSSYEQYFGPGTRLTVT.

The V gene is TRBV12-3 or TRBV12-4, the J gene TRBJ2-5; TCRdb lists TRBD1, though no DNA is available to test this call. The length of the CDR3 is 13 residues. CDR3 loop: CASSSRQGETQYF.

The chain uses TRBV2 and TRBJ1-1; TCRdb picks TRBD1, but there is no DNA to check that call. In germline, CDR1 is SNHLY, CDR2 FYNNEI. This CDR3 comprises 16 residues. This CDR3 reads CASSYFRQGQNTEAFF.

This chain joins TRBV7-9 and TRBJ2-3; TCRdb lists TRBD1, though no DNA is available to test this call. The germline CDR1 and CDR2 sequences are SEHNR and FQNEAQ (reference sequence). The CDR3 length is 13 residues. The CDR3 is CASSATGPDTQYF.

This sequence joins TRBV28 and TRBJ2-4; TCRdb gives TRBD2 as the D gene, but with no DNA this cannot be confirmed. CDR1 is MDHEN and CDR2 is SYDVKM in the germline V gene. This CDR3 has 15 amino acids. The CDR3 is CASSLRGVLQNIQYF. Combining the CDR3 with reference TRBV28 and TRBJ2-4 gives the whole variable domain DVKVTQSSRYLVKRTGEKVFLECVQDMDHENMFWYRQDPGLGLRLIYFSYDVKMKEKGDIPEGYSVSREKKERFSLILESASTNQTSMYLCASSLRGVLQNIQYFGAGTRLSVL.

The chain employs TRBV7-8 and TRBJ2-1; TCRdb returns TRBD1, unconfirmable since there is no DNA. The CDR3 loop spans 16 amino acids. Germline CDR1 is SGHVS and CDR2 is FQNEAQ. The CDR3: CASSPKLGVSYNEQFF.

The chain links TRBV4-3 to TRBJ2-1. This CDR3 region has 15 residues. Germline assignment: CDR1 LGHNA and CDR2 YSLEER. CDR3 loop: CASTTDPNSYNEQFF.

The rearrangement uses TRBV5-1 and TRBJ1-1; without DNA, the TCRdb call of TRBD1 cannot be checked. The CDR3 runs 18 residues. Germline values: CDR1 SGHRS, CDR2 YFSETQ. CDR3 in amino acids: CASSSEERQGGLYTEAFF.

V is TRBV7-9 and J is TRBJ1-1; TCRdb calls TRBD1, which cannot be checked without DNA. Germline assignment: CDR1 SEHNR and CDR2 FQNEAQ (reference sequence). This CDR3 is 13 amino acids long. The CDR3: CASSWDQFTEAFF. The full variable domain, completed using reference TRBV7-9 and TRBJ1-1, is DTGVSQNPRHKITKRGQNVTFRCDPISEHNRLYWYRQTLGQGPEFLTYFQNEAQLEKSRLLSDRFSAERPKGSFSTLEIQRTEQGDSAMYLCASSWDQFTEAFFGQGTRLTVV.

The chain uses TRBV28 and TRBJ2-2; the TRBD2 assignment by TCRdb is unverifiable without DNA. This CDR3 comprises 14 residues. From germline, CDR1 is MDHEN and CDR2 SYDVKM. CDR3 sequence: CASSMTSATGELFF.